This is a list of T cell receptor beta chains from one sample in a study of cytomegalovirus exposure and HLA in healthy donors. The protocol was immunoSEQ multiplex PCR, while the TCRdb copy is restricted to in-frame clones and leaves out a portion. The sample consists of 150,000 to 200,000 clones, over 70% of them appearing once. The sample consisted of PBMCs. The receptors derive from a man aged 45 to 65 in good health and CMV-seronegative. Both conserved end residues are trimmed from each CDR3.

J,V,CDR3
TRBJ2-5,TRBV7-6,ASSLVFGGSAGETQY
TRBJ2-3,TRBV9,ASSERDTQY
TRBJ1-5,TRBV4-3,ASSQSHGRVTQPQH
TRBJ2-3,TRBV5-1,ASSLSGVPTDTQY
TRBJ1-4,TRBV7-9,ASTGVTGTNEKLF
TRBJ1-1,TRBV29-1,SVRQGIEAF
TRBJ1-5,TRBV7-2,ASSLTFTNQPQH
TRBJ2-1,TRBV25-1,ASSEAGDNNEQF
TRBJ1-2,TRBV4-2,ASSQDAGQGANYGYT
TRBJ1-5,TRBV7-2,ASSTLSSNQPQH
TRBJ1-6,TRBV5-1,ASSLEGTGGSPLH
TRBJ2-1,TRBV27,ASSSGHPSYNEQF
TRBJ2-2,TRBV13,ASSGLAGNTGELF
TRBJ1-6,TRBV19,ASSIDLGQSLH
TRBJ2-7,TRBV19,ASLGAGTGGSGTWY
TRBJ2-3,TRBV5-1,ASSTERGSGTDTQY
TRBJ1-1,TRBV7-8,ASTLGTGLTEAF
TRBJ2-7,TRBV7-9,SSSSDSTEQY
TRBJ2-1,TRBV29-1,SVEARSLSYNEQF
TRBJ1-3,TRBV6-6,ASSYGSSGNTIY
TRBJ1-5,TRBV4-2,ASSQDPQGNQPQH
TRBJ1-5,TRBV9,ASNEQGASSQPQH
TRBJ2-4,TRBV6-5,ASSYSGTGKNIQY
TRBJ1-5,TRBV7-6,ASSPGTGESNQPQH
TRBJ2-7,TRBV19,ASSPPGATRPYEQY
TRBJ2-1,TRBV11-2,ASSLNSLTYNEQF
TRBJ2-7,TRBV5-1,ASRSDGDSYEQY
TRBJ2-3,TRBV30,AWSLRDRGTDTQY
TRBJ1-2,TRBV15,ATPRDRGPPF